Presented here are 30 T cell receptor beta chains from one specimen sequenced in a study of spatial heterogeneity in lung cancer. The time point: sample taken at primary tumor resection. Whole RNA, isolated from tumor, nontumor lung or frozen PBMC, was sequenced without prior sorting. Each CDR3 protein gets one entry after TCRdb re-called the 5' RACE reads with MiXCR. The profile shows 45,000 to 65,000 distinct CDR3 sequences, roughly 7% of them singletons. The sequenced sample was PBMCs, obtained at surgery. Receptors originate from a female donor with early-stage non-small cell lung cancer.

The gene calls are TRBV20-1 and TRBJ2-1; TRBD2 matches 10 bases. Germline V gives CDR1 DFQATT, CDR2 SNEGSKA (reference sequence). The V and J ends lost 2 bases and 10 bases, in that order; junction bases with no gene match: 8. CDR3 length: 14 amino acids. The CDR3 region is CSARPGTSDFEQFF. CDR3 DNA: TGCAGTGCTAGACCCGGGACTAGCGATTTCGAGCAGTTCTTC.

This clonotype has more than one count but fewer than ten. The CDR3 loop reads CASSLAISWAGIETQYF. The CDR3 DNA follows: TGTGCCAGCAGCTTAGCAATCTCGTGGGCGGGAATAGAGACCCAGTACTTC. The V and J genes are TRBV7-9 and TRBJ2-5; tentative D call: TRBD2 (6 bases). Between the trimmed V and J ends, which lost 0 bases and 4 bases, there was a span of 18 bases. CDR3 size: 17 residues. The germline CDR1 and CDR2 sequences are SEHNR and FQNEAQ (reference sequence).

This clonotype came up many times. In DNA form, the CDR3 reads TGTGCCAGCCTCAACCTTGGGGTGGAGACCCAGTACTTC. This codes for CASLNLGVETQYF. V usage is TRBV2 and J usage is TRBJ2-5; D not resolved. V gave up 8 bases and J gave up 5 bases, with 15 bases separating them. The CDR3 has 13 residues. In germline, CDR1 is SNHLY, CDR2 FYNNEI.

This clonotype is medium-sized. The V call is TRBV29-1, the J call TRBJ1-5, with D possibly being TRBD1 (6 bases). CDR1 is SQVTM and CDR2 is ANQGSEA in the germline V gene. There are 12 residues in the CDR3. V was pared by 6 bases and J by 3 bases, with 9 bases between. The CDR3 sequence is CSVRDNNQPQHF. The CDR3 DNA sequence: TGCAGCGTCCGGGACAACAATCAGCCCCAGCATTTT.

This clonotype was observed at least ten times. V gene TRBV7-2 combines with J gene TRBJ1-2, with 11 bases matching TRBD1. CDR1 is SGHTA and CDR2 is FQGNSA in the germline V gene. After removal of 1 base from V and 4 bases from J, the junction contained 2 bases not matched to a gene. CDR3 length equals 15 residues. The CDR3 coding sequence is TGTGCCAGCAGCTTAGGGACAGGGGGCCGCTATGGCTACACCTTC. This translates into CASSLGTGGRYGYTF.

This clonotype occurred many times. The chain carries TRBV7-2 and TRBJ2-7; D remains ambiguous. The CDR3 is made up of 14 amino acids. V lost 0 bases and J lost 6, with 12 bases in between. Germline loops: CDR1 SGHTA, CDR2 FQGNSA. This CDR3 reads CASSLAHSPLEQYF. Written as DNA, the CDR3 is TGTGCCAGCAGCTTAGCTCATTCTCCTCTCGAGCAGTACTTC.

The V gene is TRBV19, the J gene TRBJ1-5; D is ambiguous. This CDR3 spans 15 amino acids. V was trimmed by 3 bases and J by 1 base, leaving 10 bases between them. The germline V gene encodes CDR1 LNHDA and CDR2 SQIVND (reference sequence). CDR3 nucleotide sequence: TGTGCCAGTAGTATGTACATGAGGAGCAATCAGCCCCAGCATTTT. Translating gives CASSMYMRSNQPQHF.

There are many counts of this clonotype. The chain couples TRBV20-1 to TRBJ1-5; TRBD1 is a possible D gene (5 bases). Trimming took off 0 bases at V and 3 bases at J, with 18 bases between the two ends. Germline V lookup: CDR1 DFQATT, CDR2 SNEGSKA (reference sequence). CDR3 length: 17 residues. The CDR3 reads CSARDTGTAMVNQPQHF. Here the CDR3 DNA reads TGCAGTGCTAGAGACACCGGGACCGCCATGGTCAATCAGCCCCAGCATTTT.

This clonotype turned up a few times. CDR3 sequence reads: CASSPTGSNSPLHF. The CDR3 coding sequence is TGCGCCAGCAGCCCTACAGGGAGTAATTCACCCCTCCACTTT. The chain is built from TRBV5-1 and TRBJ1-6, with D possibly matching TRBD1 (6 bases). The CDR3 sequence is 14 residues long. Trimming pared 4 bases from V and 6 bases from J, leaving 11 bases between. Germline V CDR1 and CDR2: SGHRS, YFSETQ.

The chain recombines TRBV5-1 with TRBJ2-2; 7 bases align to TRBD1. Germline V CDR1 and CDR2: SGHRS, YFSETQ. The CDR3 contains 16 residues. The V and J ends lost 4 bases and 6 bases, in that order; junction bases with no gene match: 12. CDR3 nucleotides: TGCGCCAGCAGCCGTACCACGACAGGGAGCGCCGGGGAGCTGTTTTTT. It encodes CASSRTTTGSAGELFF.

Only a few counts were recorded for this clonotype. J is TRBJ2-4 and V is TRBV5-1; D may correspond to TRBD1 or TRBD2 (5 bases each). The CDR3 covers 14 residues. Germline V gene lookup returns CDR1 SGHRS and CDR2 YFSETQ. V was cut by 6 bases and J by 9 bases, with 19 bases left in between. The CDR3 protein is CASTRGAPEAIQYF. CDR3 sequence (DNA): TGCGCCAGCACTAGGGGCGCCCCGGAGGCCATTCAGTACTTC.

This clonotype was recorded at least ten times. V is TRBV18 and J is TRBJ2-7; D is uncertain. The CDR3 consists of 15 residues. V gave up 1 base and J gave up 5 bases, with 15 bases separating them. CDR1 and CDR2 from the germline V gene are KGHSH and LQKENI. CDR3 residues: CASSPLGTGYNEQYF. The CDR3 nucleotides read TGTGCCAGCTCACCACTCGGAACGGGTTATAACGAGCAGTACTTC.

The table lists this clonotype with many counts. The V call is TRBV9, the J call TRBJ2-3; D is undetermined. The germline CDR1 and CDR2 sequences are SGDLS and YYNGEE. V lost 0 bases and J 2 bases, leaving 4 bases between the germline ends. This CDR3 is 13 amino acids long. In DNA form, the CDR3 reads TGTGCCAGCAGCGTAGCAGACACAGATACGCAGTATTTT. This encodes CASSVADTDTQYF.

This clonotype appeared many times. DNA of the CDR3: TGTGCCAGTAGTAGCTCATTCCTTCAACCAACCGGTTACGAGCAGTACTTC. This translates into CASSSSFLQPTGYEQYF. The J gene is TRBJ2-7, the V gene TRBV6-5; D unresolved. V was pared by 9 bases and J by 4 bases, with 28 bases between. Looked up from germline, CDR1 is MNHEY and CDR2 is SVGAGI. The CDR3 is made up of 17 amino acids.

This chain uses TRBV28 with TRBJ2-7, with a possible D match to TRBD1 (5 bases). Germline-derived CDR1 and CDR2 are MDHEN and SYDVKM. Trimming stripped 7 bases from V and 3 bases from J, with 10 bases between. This CDR3 comprises 12 residues. The CDR3 is CASNQGNYEQYF. For the CDR3, the DNA is TGTGCCAGCAATCAGGGTAACTACGAGCAGTACTTC. Combining the CDR3 with reference TRBV28 and TRBJ2-7 gives the whole variable domain DVKVTQSSRYLVKRTGEKVFLECVQDMDHENMFWYRQDPGLGLRLIYFSYDVKMKEKGDIPEGYSVSREKKERFSLILESASTNQTSMYLCASNQGNYEQYFGPGTRLTVT.

This clonotype was counted ten times or more. The V and J genes are TRBV7-3 and TRBJ1-1; D gene unclear. The V end was cut by 4 bases, the J end by 1 base, with 7 bases between. This CDR3 contains 13 residues. The germline V gene has CDR1 SGHTA and CDR2 FQGTGA. Written as DNA, the CDR3 is TGTGCCAGCAGCTCGCAGGAGAACACTGAAGCTTTCTTT. The encoded protein is CASSSQENTEAFF. The variable domain in full, completed from reference TRBV7-3 and TRBJ1-1, reads GAGVSQTPSNKVTEKGKYVELRCDPISGHTALYWYRQSLGQGPEFLIYFQGTGAADDSGLPNDRFFAVRPEGSVSTLKIQRTERGDSAVYLCASSSQENTEAFFGQGTRLTVV.

This clonotype was seen only a few times. This chain uses TRBV2 with TRBJ2-7; D is uncertain. The V gene lost 1 base and the J gene lost 3 bases, with 13 bases spanning the gap. The CDR3 is made up of 15 amino acids. CDR1 is SNHLY and CDR2 is FYNNEI in the germline V gene. CDR3 nucleotide sequence: TGTGCCAGCAGTGAAGAAGCCTTGCCCCTCTACGAGCAGTACTTC. It translates to CASSEEALPLYEQYF.

This clonotype has a count of ten or more. The chain combines TRBV20-1 with TRBJ2-2, with D possibly being TRBD1 (5 bases). The CDR3 is 14 amino acids. Trimming took off 0 bases at V and 5 bases at J, with 10 bases between the two ends. The V gene's germline CDR1 is DFQATT and CDR2 SNEGSKA (reference sequence). The CDR3 reads CSARDREGTGELFF. As DNA, the CDR3 is TGCAGTGCTAGAGACAGGGAAGGGACCGGGGAGCTGTTTTTT.

The chain has TRBV2 and TRBJ2-7; D may be TRBD1 (5 bases). The CDR3 totals 14 residues. Trimming stripped 10 bases from V and 0 bases from J, with 16 bases between. Germline V gives CDR1 SNHLY, CDR2 FYNNEI. The CDR3 nucleotides read TGTGCCAACAGGCGGCAGCAGAACTCCTACGAGCAGTACTTC. This codes for CANRRQQNSYEQYF.

This clonotype was counted many times. This rearrangement joins TRBV20-1 to TRBJ2-3; 11 positions match TRBD2. Per germline, CDR1 DFQATT and CDR2 SNEGSKA (reference sequence). Trimming at V came to 5 bases and at J to 4 bases, leaving 5 bases not matched to a gene. The CDR3 contains 14 residues. This CDR3 is CSASTSGVADTQYF. CDR3 nucleotide sequence: TGCAGTGCTTCGACTAGCGGGGTTGCAGATACGCAGTATTTT.

This clonotype was found a few times. The chain is built from TRBV29-1 and TRBJ2-2; no reliable D call. Trimming removed 6 bases at V and 3 bases at J, with 11 bases between. Germline-derived CDR1 and CDR2 are SQVTM and ANQGSEA. CDR3 length: 13 amino acids. The CDR3 DNA follows: TGCAGCGTCCTCGGACCCTACACCGGGGAGCTGTTTTTT. Translation: CSVLGPYTGELFF.

Regarding this clonotype: A read error may account for a junction end that differs from germline. The chain recombines TRBV6-6 with TRBJ2-2; D ambiguous. The CDR3 consists of 12 residues. In germline, CDR1 is MNHNY, CDR2 SVGAGI (reference sequence). This CDR3 reads CACSFSTGELFF. The CDR3, as DNA: TGTGCCTGCAGTTTTTCCACCGGGGAGCTGTTTTTT.

In this sample, this clonotype turned up many times. The gene calls are TRBV7-2 and TRBJ1-6; D gene uncertain. V gave up 3 bases and J gave up 5 bases, with 8 bases separating them. Germline-derived CDR1 and CDR2 are SGHTA and FQGNSA. The CDR3 is made up of 14 amino acids. In DNA form, the CDR3 reads TGTGCCAGCAGCTTGGCGGCCCATAATTCACCCCTCCACTTT. Amino acids: CASSLAAHNSPLHF.

The chain uses TRBV5-6 and TRBJ2-2; no clear D gene. The V gene lost 0 bases and the J gene lost 0 bases, with 6 bases spanning the gap. This CDR3 is built from 15 residues. Per germline, CDR1 SGHDT and CDR2 YYEEEE. CDR3 bases: TGTGCCAGCAGCTTGGTGGCAGCGAACACCGGGGAGCTGTTTTTT. Amino acids: CASSLVAANTGELFF.

The rearrangement uses TRBV20-1 and TRBJ2-1; 9 nucleotides match TRBD2. Per the germline V gene, CDR1 is DFQATT and CDR2 is SNEGSKA (reference sequence). Unmatched junction bases numbered 8, after V lost 1 base and J lost 4 bases. The CDR3 covers 16 residues. DNA of the CDR3: TGCAGTGCTAGAGGAGCGGGGGGCCCCCTATACAATGAGCAGTTCTTC. Translated, it gives CSARGAGGPLYNEQFF.

This clonotype was detected ten times or more. The genes are TRBV7-2 and TRBJ2-5, with D perhaps matching TRBD2 (6 bases). The V gene's germline CDR1 is SGHTA and CDR2 FQGNSA. This CDR3 has 14 residues. The V and J ends lost 8 bases and 1 base respectively, with 14 bases between them. The DNA of the CDR3 is TGTGCCAGCGGCAGCCGGGGGTTCCAAGAGACCCAGTACTTC. Protein sequence: CASGSRGFQETQYF.

This clonotype was picked up many times. The genes are TRBV12-5 and TRBJ2-3; no definite D call. CDR3 size: 11 residues. Germline V gene data show CDR1 as LGHNT and CDR2 as FRNRAP. Deletions cut 4 bases from V and 5 bases from J, with 4 bases between. DNA for the CDR3: TGTGCTAGTGGTTCTTTAGATACGCAGTATTTT. It translates to CASGSLDTQYF. The whole variable domain, filled in from reference TRBV12-5 and TRBJ2-3, reads DARVTQTPRHKVTEMGQEVTMRCQPILGHNTVFWYRQTMMQGLELLAYFRNRAPLDDSGMPKDRFSAEMPDATLATLKIQPSEPRDSAVYFCASGSLDTQYFGPGTRLTVL.

The chain employs TRBV28 and TRBJ2-7; D perhaps matches TRBD1 (6 bases). The CDR3 covers 13 residues. The germline V gene has CDR1 MDHEN and CDR2 SYDVKM. V lost 3 bases to trimming and J lost 9 bases, with 15 bases between them. The CDR3 coding sequence is TGTGCCAGCAGTTTCCCAGGGGAAGAGAGGCAGTACTTC. Its protein is CASSFPGEERQYF.

This clonotype was seen at least ten times. This chain connects TRBV3-1 to TRBJ1-4, with no clear D. V dropped 0 bases and J dropped 4 bases, with 3 bases sitting between them. CDR3 length equals 13 residues. Germline V gives CDR1 LGHDT, CDR2 YNNKEL (reference sequence). Written as DNA, the CDR3 is TGTGCCAGCAGCCAAGATCTTAATGAAAAACTGTTTTTT. It translates to CASSQDLNEKLFF.

This chain connects TRBV5-6 to TRBJ2-2, with D hard to call. CDR3 length: 13 residues. V was cut by 5 bases and J by 4 bases, with 9 bases left in between. Germline V CDR1 and CDR2: SGHDT, YYEEEE. CDR3 amino acids: CASRRRVTGELFF. The CDR3 DNA sequence: TGTGCCAGCAGACGTCGTGTCACCGGGGAGCTGTTTTTT.